Below, 7 T cell receptor beta chains from the same sample are listed, as sequenced in a study of human CD8 memory T cell subsets. TCR beta was sequenced from UMI-tagged 5' RACE libraries. Following a re-call of the 5' RACE reads, TCRdb has one entry per CDR3 protein and lacks DNA. This sample's table reports a few thousand distinct CDR3 sequences. Sequencing input: CD8+ effector memory T cells (TEM) sorted from PBMCs. Described subset: effector memory CD8 T cells, CCR7- CD45RO+ CD95+. Source of these receptors: a human donor in good health.

V and J are TRBV5-1 and TRBJ2-5. Germline-derived CDR1 and CDR2 are SGHRS and YFSETQ. CDR3 length: 14 residues. The CDR3 reads CASSLAENQETQYF.

Frequency places this clonotype as medium-sized (0.01 to 0.1%). This chain uses TRBV7-9 with TRBJ2-1; without DNA, the TCRdb call of TRBD1 cannot be checked. This CDR3 contains 17 residues. Germline V gene sequence: CDR1 SEHNR, CDR2 FQNEAQ (reference sequence). CDR3: CASSPPAGASSYNEQFF.

This sequence joins TRBV16 and TRBJ2-3. This CDR3 contains 14 residues. Germline-derived CDR1 and CDR2 are KGHSY and FQNENV. This CDR3 is CASSQGTSGDTQYF.

The rearrangement links TRBV6-2 or TRBV6-3 to TRBJ2-5; as DNA is missing, the TRBD2 call by TCRdb cannot be tested. The CDR3 has 17 residues. In germline, CDR1 is MNHEY, CDR2 SVGEGT. CDR3 in amino acids: CASPKGAFPGLQETQYF.

This clonotype registers medium-sized by frequency. The gene calls are TRBV20-1 and TRBJ2-7; TCRdb selects TRBD2, and the lack of DNA leaves this call unchecked. This CDR3 has 16 amino acids. CDR1 and CDR2 from the germline V gene are DFQATT and SNEGSKA (reference sequence). CDR3 protein: CSATGTSDRSSYEQYF.

The V gene is TRBV19, the J gene TRBJ2-2. From germline, CDR1 is LNHDA and CDR2 SQIVND (reference sequence). This CDR3 contains 13 residues. This chain's CDR3 is CASSWRNTGELFF.

This chain's CDR3 is CASSFKGDRVYNQPQHF. The chain is built from TRBV27 and TRBJ1-5; absent DNA, TCRdb's TRBD1 call cannot be checked. Germline CDR1 and CDR2: MNHEY and SMNVEV (reference sequence). There are 17 residues in the CDR3.